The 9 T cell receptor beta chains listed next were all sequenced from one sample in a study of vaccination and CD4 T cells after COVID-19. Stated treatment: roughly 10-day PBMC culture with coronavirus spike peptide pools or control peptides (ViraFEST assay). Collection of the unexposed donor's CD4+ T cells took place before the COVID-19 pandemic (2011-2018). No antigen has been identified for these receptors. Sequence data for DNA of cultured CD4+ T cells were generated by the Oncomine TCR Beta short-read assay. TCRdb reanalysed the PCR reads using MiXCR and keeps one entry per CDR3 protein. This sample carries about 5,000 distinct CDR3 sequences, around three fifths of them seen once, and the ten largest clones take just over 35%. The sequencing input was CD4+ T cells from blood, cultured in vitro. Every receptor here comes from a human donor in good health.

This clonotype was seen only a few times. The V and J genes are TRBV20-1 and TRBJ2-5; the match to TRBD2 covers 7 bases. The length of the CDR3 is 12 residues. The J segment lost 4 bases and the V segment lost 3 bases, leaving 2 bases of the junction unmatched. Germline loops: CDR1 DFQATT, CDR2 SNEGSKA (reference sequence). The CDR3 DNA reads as TGCAGTGCTAGGGGGGAGGGAGAGACCCAGTACTTC. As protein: CSARGEGETQYF.

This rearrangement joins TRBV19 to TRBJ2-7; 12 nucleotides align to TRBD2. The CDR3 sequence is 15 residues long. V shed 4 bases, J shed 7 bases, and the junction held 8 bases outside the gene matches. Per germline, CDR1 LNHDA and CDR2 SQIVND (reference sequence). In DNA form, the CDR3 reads TGTGCCAGTAGTACCGGACTAGCGGGAATATCTGAGCAGTACTTC. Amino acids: CASSTGLAGISEQYF. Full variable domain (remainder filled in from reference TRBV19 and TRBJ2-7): DGGITQSPKYLFRKEGQNVTLSCEQNLNHDAMYWYRQDPGQGLRLIYYSQIVNDFQKGDIAEGYSVSREKKESFPLTVTSAQKNPTAFYLCASSTGLAGISEQYFGPGTRLTVT.

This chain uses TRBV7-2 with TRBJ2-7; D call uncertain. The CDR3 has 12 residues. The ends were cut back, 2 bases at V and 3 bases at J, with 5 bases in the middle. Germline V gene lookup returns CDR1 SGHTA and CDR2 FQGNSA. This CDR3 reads CASSLSLYEQYF. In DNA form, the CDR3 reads TGTGCCAGCAGCTTATCCCTCTACGAGCAGTACTTC. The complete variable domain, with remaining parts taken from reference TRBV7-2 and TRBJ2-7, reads GAGVSQSPSNKVTEKGKDVELRCDPISGHTALYWYRQSLGQGLEFLIYFQGNSAPDKSGLPSDRFSAERTGGSVSTLTIQRTQQEDSAVYLCASSLSLYEQYFGPGTRLTVT.

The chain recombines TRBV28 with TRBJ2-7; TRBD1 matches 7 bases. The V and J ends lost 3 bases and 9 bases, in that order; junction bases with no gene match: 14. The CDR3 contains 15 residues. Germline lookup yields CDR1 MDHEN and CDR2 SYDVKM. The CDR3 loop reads CASSFLTGWEGSQYF. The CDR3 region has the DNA TGTGCCAGCAGTTTCTTGACAGGGTGGGAAGGTTCGCAGTACTTC.

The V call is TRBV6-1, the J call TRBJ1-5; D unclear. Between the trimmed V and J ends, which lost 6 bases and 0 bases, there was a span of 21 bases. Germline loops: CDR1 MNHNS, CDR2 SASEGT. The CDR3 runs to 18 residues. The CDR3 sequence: CASSDYPRGLDSNQPQHF. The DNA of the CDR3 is TGTGCCAGCAGCGACTACCCTCGGGGATTAGATAGCAATCAGCCCCAGCATTTT.

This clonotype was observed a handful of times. The CDR3: CSAGSGRADETQYF. DNA for the CDR3: TGCAGTGCTGGTAGCGGGAGGGCCGATGAGACCCAGTACTTC. The chain combines TRBV20-1 with TRBJ2-5; TRBD2 aligns across 11 bases. In germline, CDR1 is DFQATT, CDR2 SNEGSKA (reference sequence). The V gene end was trimmed by 5 bases and the J gene end by 5 bases; junction bases not matched to a gene: 7. This CDR3 contains 14 residues.

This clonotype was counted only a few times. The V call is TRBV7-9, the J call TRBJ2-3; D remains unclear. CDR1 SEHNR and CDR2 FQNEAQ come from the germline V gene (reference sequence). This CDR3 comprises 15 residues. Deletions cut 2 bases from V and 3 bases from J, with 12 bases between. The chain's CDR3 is CASSLREEGTDTQYF. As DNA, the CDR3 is TGTGCCAGCAGCTTAAGAGAGGAAGGGACAGATACGCAGTATTTT. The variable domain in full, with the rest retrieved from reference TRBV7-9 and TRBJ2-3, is DTGVSQNPRHKITKRGQNVTFRCDPISEHNRLYWYRQTLGQGPEFLTYFQNEAQLEKSRLLSDRFSAERPKGSFSTLEIQRTEQGDSAMYLCASSLREEGTDTQYFGPGTRLTVL.

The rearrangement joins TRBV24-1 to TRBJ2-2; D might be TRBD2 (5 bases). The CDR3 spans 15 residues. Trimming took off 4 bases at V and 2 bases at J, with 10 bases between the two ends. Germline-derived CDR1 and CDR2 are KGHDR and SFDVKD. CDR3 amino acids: CATSDPGVNTGELFF. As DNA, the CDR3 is TGTGCCACCAGTGACCCCGGGGTCAACACCGGGGAGCTGTTTTTT.

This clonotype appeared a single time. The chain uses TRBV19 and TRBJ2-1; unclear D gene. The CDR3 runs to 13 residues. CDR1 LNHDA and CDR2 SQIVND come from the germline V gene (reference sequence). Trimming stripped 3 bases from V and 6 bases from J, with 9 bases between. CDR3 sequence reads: CASSMPRGNEQFF. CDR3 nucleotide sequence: TGTGCCAGTAGTATGCCCCGAGGCAATGAGCAGTTCTTC.